Presented here are 10 T cell receptor beta chains from one specimen sequenced in a study of T cell repertoires in cytomegalovirus infection (dated by TCRdb to about 2019). This sample was sequenced with an Illumina HiSeq 1500. TCRdb took the public reads, trimmed them with fastp at Q25, ran MiXCR for clone calling and kept in-frame beta chains. Identical CDR3 protein sequences are pooled into one entry, listed with their most common genes and DNA. This sample is represented by roughly 230,000 distinct CDR3 sequences; roughly 20% of them were singletons. 15% to 20% of the sample is in the top ten clones. The sequencing sample was made of CD8+ T cells from PBMCs. All receptors derive from a human donor in good health (CMV status not recorded). Some clones in this sample may be carry-over from other donors' samples.

In nucleotides, the CDR3 is TGCAGTGCTAGAGAGGGGGGGGGAACGGATACGCAGTATTTT. It codes for CSAREGGGTDTQYF. This chain connects TRBV20-1 to TRBJ2-3, with 7 bases aligning to TRBD2. J was trimmed by 6 bases and V by 0 bases; bases with no gene match: 6. Germline V gene lookup returns CDR1 DFQATT and CDR2 SNEGSKA (reference sequence). CDR3 length: 14 residues.

This clonotype was seen a few times. This chain joins TRBV4-1 and TRBJ2-1; D may correspond to TRBD1 or TRBD2 (5 bases each). V lost 4 bases to trimming and J lost 2 bases, with 12 bases between them. Per germline, CDR1 MGHRA and CDR2 YSYEKL. The CDR3 contains 15 residues. CDR3 amino acids: CASSPGPGPYNEQFF. In DNA form, the CDR3 reads TGCGCCAGCAGCCCCGGTCCGGGGCCCTACAATGAGCAGTTCTTC.

The table lists this clonotype with a few counts. The chain has TRBV11-2 and TRBJ1-6; D is uncertain. CDR1 and CDR2 (germline): SGHAT, FQNNGV. Trimming cost V 5 bases and J 0 bases, with 14 bases left between them. The CDR3 runs 17 residues. The DNA for the CDR3 is TGTGCCAGCAGCCGAAGCGGGGATAGCTCCTATAATTCACCCCTCCACTTT. Its protein is CASSRSGDSSYNSPLHF.

V and J are TRBV12-3 or TRBV12-4 and TRBJ1-2; no reliable D call. CDR3 length: 13 amino acids. The germline V and J ends were trimmed by 4 bases and 3 bases, with 9 bases remaining between them. The CDR3 is CASSYTGDYGYTF. Written as DNA, the CDR3 is TGTGCCAGCAGTTACACCGGGGACTATGGCTACACCTTC.

This clonotype was observed at least ten times. The chain combines TRBV28 with TRBJ2-3; maybe TRBD2 (5 bases). CDR1 and CDR2 (germline): MDHEN, SYDVKM. This CDR3 is built from 15 residues. Trimming shortened V by 5 bases and J by 1 base, and 13 bases separated the two germline ends. CDR3 amino acids: CASSADSTGTDTQYF. The CDR3 DNA reads as TGTGCCAGCAGTGCGGACTCCACTGGCACAGATACGCAGTATTTT. Drawing the rest from reference TRBV28 and TRBJ2-3, the complete variable domain is DVKVTQSSRYLVKRTGEKVFLECVQDMDHENMFWYRQDPGLGLRLIYFSYDVKMKEKGDIPEGYSVSREKKERFSLILESASTNQTSMYLCASSADSTGTDTQYFGPGTRLTVL.

Regarding this clonotype: With a much larger clone just one base away, this may be a read error. The chain is built from TRBV11-2 and TRBJ1-5; 9 bases agree with TRBD1. Germline V gene lookup returns CDR1 SGHAT and CDR2 FQNNGV. V shed 4 bases and J 3 bases; nucleotides not matched to a gene: 1. The CDR3 runs 14 residues. CDR3 sequence reads: CASSWTGDNQPQHF. CDR3 in DNA: TGTGCCAGCAGCTGGACAGGGGACAATCAGCCCCAGCATTTT.

Many counts were recorded for this clonotype. The rearrangement uses TRBV14 and TRBJ1-2, with D unclear. This CDR3 contains 16 residues. V lost 0 bases and J 2 bases, leaving 13 bases between the germline ends. The V gene's germline CDR1 is SGHDN and CDR2 FVKESK. The DNA for the CDR3 is TGTGCCAGCAGCCAAGATGGAGGGATGGCCAACTATGGCTACACCTTC. Its translation is CASSQDGGMANYGYTF.

V usage is TRBV25-1 and J usage is TRBJ2-7; TRBD1 or TRBD2 may be the D gene (6 bases each). Germline V gene sequence: CDR1 MGHDK, CDR2 SYGVNS. V was pared by 7 bases and J by 4 bases, with 20 bases between. This CDR3 region has 15 residues. CDR3 coding DNA: TGTGCCAGCACCCTGACAGGAGGGTTTGGGTACGAGCAGTACTTC. It translates to CASTLTGGFGYEQYF.

This clonotype was recorded at least ten times. The V and J genes are TRBV7-8 and TRBJ2-2, with D perhaps matching TRBD1 (6 bases). Germline values: CDR1 SGHVS, CDR2 FQNEAQ. The CDR3 runs to 14 residues. The V end was cut by 5 bases, the J end by 4 bases, with 11 bases between. CDR3 DNA: TGTGCCAGCAGCGCACCGGACAGCACCGGGGAGCTGTTTTTT. Amino acids: CASSAPDSTGELFF. The complete variable domain, with remaining parts taken from reference TRBV7-8 and TRBJ2-2, reads GAGVSQSPRYKVAKRGQDVALRCDPISGHVSLFWYQQALGQGPEFLTYFQNEAQLDKSGLPSDRFFAERPEGSVSTLKIQRTQQEDSAVYLCASSAPDSTGELFFGEGSRLTVL.

There are many counts of this clonotype. The CDR3 protein is CASSWRGRLYGYTF. CDR3 in DNA: TGTGCCAGCAGTTGGAGGGGGCGGCTCTATGGCTACACCTTC. The chain recombines TRBV28 with TRBJ1-2, with 7 bases identical to TRBD1. This CDR3 contains 14 residues. Germline V gene lookup returns CDR1 MDHEN and CDR2 SYDVKM. The V segment lost 4 bases and the J segment 4 bases; nucleotides outside the gene matches: 6.